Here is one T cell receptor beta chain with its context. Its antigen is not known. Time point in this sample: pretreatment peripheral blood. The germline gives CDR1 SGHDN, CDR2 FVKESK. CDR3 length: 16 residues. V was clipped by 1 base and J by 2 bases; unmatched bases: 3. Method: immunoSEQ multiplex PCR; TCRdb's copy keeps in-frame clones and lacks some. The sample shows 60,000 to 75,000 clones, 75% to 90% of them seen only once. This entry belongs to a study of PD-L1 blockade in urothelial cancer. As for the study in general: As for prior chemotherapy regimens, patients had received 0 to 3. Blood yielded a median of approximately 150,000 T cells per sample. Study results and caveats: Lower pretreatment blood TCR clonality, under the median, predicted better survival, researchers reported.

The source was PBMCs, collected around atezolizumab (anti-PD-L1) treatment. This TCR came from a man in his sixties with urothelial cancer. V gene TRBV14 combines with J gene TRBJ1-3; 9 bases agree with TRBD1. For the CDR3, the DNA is TGTGCCAGCAGCCAAGTACAGGGGGCCACTGGAAACACCATATATTTT. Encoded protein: CASSQVQGATGNTIYF.